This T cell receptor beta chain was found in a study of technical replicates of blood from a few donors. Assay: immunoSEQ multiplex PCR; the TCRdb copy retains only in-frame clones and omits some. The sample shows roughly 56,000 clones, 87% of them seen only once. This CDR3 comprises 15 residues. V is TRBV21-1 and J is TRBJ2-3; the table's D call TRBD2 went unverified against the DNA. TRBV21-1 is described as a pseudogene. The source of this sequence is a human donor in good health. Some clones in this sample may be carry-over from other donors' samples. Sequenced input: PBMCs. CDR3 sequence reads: CASSIVGVRGDTQYF. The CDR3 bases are TGTGCCAGCAGCATCGTCGGGGTCCGGGGAGATACGCAGTATTTT.